A selection of T cell receptor beta chains follows, all from one sample in a study of blood T cells in healthy people across ages. TCRdb re-analysed the 5' RACE reads in MiXCR, keeping a single row per CDR3 protein. The sample has some 1,000,000 distinct CDR3 sequences; around 25% are singletons. The data were also submitted as part of a second study, on T cells of mothers and their children.

The sample taken for sequencing was blood. The receptor set was obtained from a girl aged 2 to 10 in good health. Each CDR3 is given with its conserved first and last residue. The order of the fields is clone size, V gene, D gene, J gene, CDR3 DNA, CDR3 protein. The D gene is left open where the match is weak. Part of the rows lack a size; the others show once, few, many or a class for expanded clones.

>-|TRBV20-1|TRBD1|TRBJ2-2
TGCAGTGCTGTGGCGTCAGGGGGCACCGGGGAGCTGTTTTTT
CSAVASGGTGELFF
>-|TRBV12-3/TRBV12-4|-|TRBJ2-7
TGTGCCAGCAGCCCTAACATCCCGAGGGTAGAGCAGTACTTC
CASSPNIPRVEQYF
>-|TRBV25-1|-|TRBJ2-1
TGTGCCAGCAGTGAATTGCAGGGGAGAAGTGAGCAGTTCTTC
CASSELQGRSEQFF
>-|TRBV5-6|-|TRBJ2-1
TGTGCCAGCAGCTTGGACCAGGGGGGCACCTACAATGAGCAGTTCTTC
CASSLDQGGTYNEQFF
>-|TRBV20-1|-|TRBJ2-7
TGCAGTGCTAGAGCCTATGACAGCTCCTACGAGCAGTACTTC
CSARAYDSSYEQYF
>-|TRBV15|-|TRBJ2-7
TGTGCCACCCTGGACAGACTCGCTTATGGGGAGCAGTACTTC
CATLDRLAYGEQYF
>-|TRBV21-1|-|TRBJ2-7
TGTGCCAGAGGACTAGCGGGAGTGGACGAGCAGTACTTC
CARGLAGVDEQYF
>-|TRBV7-2|-|TRBJ1-2
TGTGCCAGCAGCCTGCAGGGTACAATGTCGAACTATGGCTACACCTTC
CASSLQGTMSNYGYTF
>few|TRBV7-2|TRBD2|TRBJ2-1
TGTGCCAGCAGCTTAGACGGGACTAATATACAGTTCTTC
CASSLDGTNIQFF
>-|TRBV12-3/TRBV12-4|TRBD2|TRBJ2-3
TGTGCCAGCAGTTTGGGCAGCGGGAGAGCAGATGCGCAGTATTTT
CASSLGSGRADAQYF